This entry features one T cell receptor (beta chain) sequence. The antigen is not known. This sample is part of a study of cytomegalovirus exposure and HLA in healthy donors. General study results and limits: In vitro checks showed that a few CMV-associated chains really do target CMV antigens.

The donors were members of the roughly 120-subject validation cohort (separate from the 666-subject first cohort). The data were produced by immunoSEQ multiplex PCR, yet TCRdb's version contains in-frame clones alone and is incomplete. The data show around 98,000 clones, with over 75% seen just once and less than 7.5% held by the top ten. Germline V CDR1 and CDR2: MNHEY, SMNVEV (reference sequence). CDR3 size: 13 residues. Trimming removed 6 bases from V and 12 bases from J; junction bases left unmatched: 8. The V gene is TRBV27, the J gene TRBJ2-1; TRBD2 agrees at 10 bases. Sequencing was done on a sample of PBMCs. The sequence came from a young man in good health and CMV-seropositive. The CDR3 here is CASSSSGGEGQFF. The CDR3 DNA reads TGTGCCAGCAGCTCAAGCGGGGGGGAGGGGCAGTTCTTC.